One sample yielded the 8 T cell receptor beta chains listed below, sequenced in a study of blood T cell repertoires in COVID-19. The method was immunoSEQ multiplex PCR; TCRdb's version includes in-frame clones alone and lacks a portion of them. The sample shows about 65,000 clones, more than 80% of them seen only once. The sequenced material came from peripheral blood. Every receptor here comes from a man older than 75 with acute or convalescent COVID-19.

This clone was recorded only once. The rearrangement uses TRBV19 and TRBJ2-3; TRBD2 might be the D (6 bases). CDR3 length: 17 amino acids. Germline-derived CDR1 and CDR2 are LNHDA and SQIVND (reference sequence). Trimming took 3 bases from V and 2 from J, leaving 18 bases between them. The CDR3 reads CASSIVSRRTTTDTQYF. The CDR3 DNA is TGTGCCAGTAGTATCGTGTCTAGACGGACTACCACAGATACGCAGTATTTT. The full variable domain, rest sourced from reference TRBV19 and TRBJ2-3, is DGGITQSPKYLFRKEGQNVTLSCEQNLNHDAMYWYRQDPGQGLRLIYYSQIVNDFQKGDIAEGYSVSREKKESFPLTVTSAQKNPTAFYLCASSIVSRRTTTDTQYFGPGTRLTVL.

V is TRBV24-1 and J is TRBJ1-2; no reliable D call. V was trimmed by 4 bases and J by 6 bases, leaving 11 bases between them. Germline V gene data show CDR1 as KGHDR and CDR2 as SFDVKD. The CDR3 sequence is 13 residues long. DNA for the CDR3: TGTGCCACCAGTGACGCGAGGGATCATGGCTACACCTTC. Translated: CATSDARDHGYTF.

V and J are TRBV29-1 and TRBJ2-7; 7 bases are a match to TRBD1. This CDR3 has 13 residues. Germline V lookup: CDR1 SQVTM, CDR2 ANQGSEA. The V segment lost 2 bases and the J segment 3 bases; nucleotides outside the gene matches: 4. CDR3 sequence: CSVEMDRSYEQYF. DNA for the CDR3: TGCAGCGTTGAAATGGACAGGAGCTACGAGCAGTACTTC.

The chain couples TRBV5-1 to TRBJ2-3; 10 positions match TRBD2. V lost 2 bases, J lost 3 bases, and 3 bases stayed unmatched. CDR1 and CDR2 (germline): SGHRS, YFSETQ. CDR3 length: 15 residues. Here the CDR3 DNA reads TGCGCCAGCAGCTTCTCTAGCGGGGGAACAGATACGCAGTATTTT. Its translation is CASSFSSGGTDTQYF.

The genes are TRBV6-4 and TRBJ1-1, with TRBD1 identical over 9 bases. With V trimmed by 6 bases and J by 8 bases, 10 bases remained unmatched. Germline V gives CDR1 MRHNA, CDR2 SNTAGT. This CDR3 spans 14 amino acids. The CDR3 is CASSASPGQGEAFF. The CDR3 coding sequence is TGTGCCAGCAGCGCTTCGCCGGGACAGGGCGAAGCTTTCTTT.

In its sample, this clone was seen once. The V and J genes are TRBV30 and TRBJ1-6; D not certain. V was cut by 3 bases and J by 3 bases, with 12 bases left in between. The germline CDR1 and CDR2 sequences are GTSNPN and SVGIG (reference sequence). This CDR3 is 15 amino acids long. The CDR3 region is CAWSRSGSYNSPLHF. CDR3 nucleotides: TGTGCCTGGAGCCGATCCGGGAGCTATAATTCACCCCTCCACTTT.

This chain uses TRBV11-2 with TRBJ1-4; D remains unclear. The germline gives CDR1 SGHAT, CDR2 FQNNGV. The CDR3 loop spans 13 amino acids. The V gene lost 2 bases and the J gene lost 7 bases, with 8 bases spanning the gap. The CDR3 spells CASSLSNLEKLFF. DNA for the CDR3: TGTGCCAGCAGCTTAAGCAACCTTGAAAAACTGTTTTTT.

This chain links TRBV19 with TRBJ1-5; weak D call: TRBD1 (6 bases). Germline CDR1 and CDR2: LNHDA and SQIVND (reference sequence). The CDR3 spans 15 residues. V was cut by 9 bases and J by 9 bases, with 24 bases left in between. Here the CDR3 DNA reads TGTGCCAGCAACAGAATTGCGGGGGGCGCAGGGCCCCAGCATTTT. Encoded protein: CASNRIAGGAGPQHF.